These 10 T cell receptor beta chains share one sample of origin, sequenced in a study of cytomegalovirus exposure and HLA in healthy donors. The PCR contained 60 Vbeta and 13 Jbeta primers. Method: immunoSEQ multiplex PCR; TCRdb's copy keeps in-frame clones and lacks some. The sample lists 55,000 to 65,000 clones; around 90% were seen once. Sequenced: PBMCs. These receptors came from a man aged 25-45 years in good health and CMV-seropositive.

The CDR3, as DNA: TGTGCCTGGAGCTTCGGGACAGCCTCTGGGGCCAACGTCCTGACTTTC. It translates to CAWSFGTASGANVLTF. The genes are TRBV30 and TRBJ2-6; 7 positions match TRBD1. The CDR3 has 16 amino acids. Germline V gene data show CDR1 as GTSNPN and CDR2 as SVGIG (reference sequence). The J segment lost 0 bases and the V segment lost 3 bases, leaving 5 bases of the junction unmatched.

The rearrangement uses TRBV19 and TRBJ2-5, with TRBD1 matching over 10 bases. Losses at the gene ends were 3 bases for V and 1 base for J; bases not matched to a gene: 2. Germline lookup yields CDR1 LNHDA and CDR2 SQIVND (reference sequence). The CDR3 extends over 15 amino acids. Here the CDR3 DNA reads TGTGCCAGTAGTATCGGGGACAGGGGCCAAGAGACCCAGTACTTC. Amino acid sequence: CASSIGDRGQETQYF.

The chain carries TRBV7-2 and TRBJ1-2; a possible D gene is TRBD1 (5 bases). The CDR3 spans 12 residues. Germline CDR1 and CDR2: SGHTA and FQGNSA. V was trimmed by 6 bases and J by 8 bases, leaving 13 bases between them. In DNA, the CDR3 is TGTGCCAGCAGGGGGAGGGGTGGAGGCTACACCTTC. It specifies CASRGRGGGYTF.

The V and J genes are TRBV12-2 and TRBJ2-5; the listed D gene, TRBD2, was not tested against the DNA. TRBV12-2 is given as a pseudogene. There are 16 residues in the CDR3. This CDR3 reads CASRLARGLTVETQYF. The CDR3 DNA is TGTGCAAGTCGCTTAGCGCGGGGACTGACTGTAGAGACCCAGTACTTC.

This chain links TRBV30 with TRBJ1-1; TRBD1 matches 10 bases. CDR1 and CDR2 (germline): GTSNPN, SVGIG (reference sequence). The CDR3 is 15 amino acids. With 0 bases clipped from V and 4 bases from J, the junction kept 5 bases outside the gene matches. CDR3 protein: CAWSVLDRGGTEAFF. The CDR3, as DNA: TGTGCCTGGAGTGTACTGGACAGGGGGGGCACTGAAGCTTTCTTT.

The V and J genes are TRBV7-6 and TRBJ2-5; D is perhaps TRBD2 (6 bases). The CDR3 runs to 15 residues. Germline-derived CDR1 and CDR2 are SGHVS and FNYEAQ. Between the trimmed V and J ends, which lost 0 bases and 5 bases, there was a span of 13 bases. In DNA form, the CDR3 reads TGTGCCAGCAGCTTAGCGCGGGGTAGCGCTGAGACCCAGTACTTC. Amino acids: CASSLARGSAETQYF.

The chain employs TRBV18 and TRBJ2-5; D not certain. Looked up from germline, CDR1 is KGHSH and CDR2 is LQKENI. Trimming shortened V by 2 bases and J by 0 bases, and 4 bases separated the two germline ends. The CDR3 totals 13 residues. The CDR3 DNA is TGTGCCAGCTCACCAGCAGACCAAGAGACCCAGTACTTC. It yields the protein CASSPADQETQYF. The full variable domain, in which reference TRBV18 and TRBJ2-5 provide the parts outside the CDR3, is NAGVMQNPRHLVRRRGQEARLRCSPMKGHSHVYWYRQLPEEGLKFMVYLQKENIIDESGMPKERFSAEFPKEGPSILRIQQVVRGDSAAYFCASSPADQETQYFGPGTRLLVL.

The chain combines TRBV7-9 with TRBJ2-2; 8 nucleotides match TRBD2. The CDR3 is 13 amino acids. V dropped 8 bases and J dropped 5; count of bases not matched to a gene: 4. The germline CDR1 and CDR2 sequences are SEHNR and FQNEAQ (reference sequence). CDR3 coding DNA: TGTGCCAGCCGGGGGGGAGAGACCGGGGAGCTGTTTTTT. This sequence encodes CASRGGETGELFF.

The CDR3 DNA reads as TGTGCCAGCAGCTTAGCTCGGCGGTTTAATGAAAAACTGTTTTTT. Its protein product is CASSLARRFNEKLFF. The chain recombines TRBV7-6 with TRBJ1-4; no reliable D call. CDR1 SGHVS and CDR2 FNYEAQ come from the germline V gene. CDR3 length: 15 residues. Trimming shortened V by 0 bases and J by 4 bases, and 9 bases separated the two germline ends.

This clone was seen a few times. The chain couples TRBV30 to TRBJ2-7, with TRBD2 as a possible D gene (6 bases). The CDR3 consists of 18 residues. In germline, CDR1 is GTSNPN, CDR2 SVGIG (reference sequence). Between the trimmed V and J ends, which lost 0 bases and 0 bases, there was a span of 21 bases. As DNA, the CDR3 is TGTGCCTGGAGTGTGAGGCTAGCGTACCGAGTGGGCTCCTACGAGCAGTACTTC. The encoded protein is CAWSVRLAYRVGSYEQYF.